These 20 T cell receptor beta chains originate from one sample sequenced in a study of T cell responses to AZD1222 COVID-19 vaccine. The data were produced by immunoSEQ multiplex PCR, yet TCRdb's version contains in-frame clones alone and is incomplete. The sample carries about 200,000 clones, approximately 94% recorded once. Source: peripheral blood, taken 28 days after the second dose of the MenACWY control vaccine. Every receptor here comes from an adult who received the MenACWY meningococcal vaccine as a control.

This chain connects TRBV28 to TRBJ1-6, with D perhaps TRBD1 (5 bases). The CDR3 extends over 16 amino acids. V was cut by 4 bases and J by 0 bases, with 10 bases left in between. Germline V gene data show CDR1 as MDHEN and CDR2 as SYDVKM. CDR3 coding DNA: TGTGCCAGCAGTTCCGCCGACAGCTCCTATAATTCACCCCTCCACTTT. This encodes CASSSADSSYNSPLHF.

The chain carries TRBV5-4 and TRBJ1-6; TRBD1 aligns across 8 bases. The germline CDR1 and CDR2 sequences are SGHNT and YYREEE (reference sequence). CDR3 length: 16 amino acids. The J segment lost 10 bases and the V segment lost 4 bases, leaving 13 bases of the junction unmatched. CDR3 nucleotide sequence: TGTGCCAGCAGCAAACTGACAGGGGTGCAAATCTCACCCCTCCACTTT. It specifies CASSKLTGVQISPLHF.

The gene calls are TRBV6-5 and TRBJ1-6; no clear D. The CDR3 covers 13 residues. Trimming left V 6 bases short and J 7 bases short, with 10 bases between. The V gene's germline CDR1 is MNHEY and CDR2 SVGAGI. CDR3 sequence: CASRINVNSPLHF. In DNA form, the CDR3 reads TGTGCCAGCAGGATTAACGTGAATTCACCCCTCCACTTT.

The rearrangement links TRBV25-1 to TRBJ2-3; TRBD2 matches 11 bases. The CDR3 is 17 residues long. V shed 5 bases, J shed 3 bases, and the junction held 10 bases outside the gene matches. Per the germline V gene, CDR1 is MGHDK and CDR2 is SYGVNS. The CDR3: CASSPQSSGGSTDTQYF. In DNA, the CDR3 is TGTGCCAGCAGTCCCCAGTCTAGCGGGGGGTCTACAGATACGCAGTATTTT.

The rearrangement uses TRBV7-3 and TRBJ2-3; no clear D gene. Germline V gene lookup returns CDR1 SGHTA and CDR2 FQGTGA. Between the trimmed V and J ends, which lost 5 bases and 0 bases, there was a span of 6 bases. The CDR3 sequence is 13 residues long. CDR3 residues: CASSRTSTDTQYF. Here the CDR3 DNA reads TGTGCCAGCAGCCGTACTAGCACAGATACGCAGTATTTT.

This clone has ten or more counts. This rearrangement joins TRBV14 to TRBJ1-1; maybe TRBD1 (5 bases). This CDR3 is 15 amino acids long. The V gene's germline CDR1 is SGHDN and CDR2 FVKESK. V lost 4 bases and J 5 bases, leaving 17 bases between the germline ends. CDR3 bases: TGTGCCAGCAGCCCGGGAGGGGCACTAGGTACTGAAGCTTTCTTT. Amino acids: CASSPGGALGTEAFF.

The chain carries TRBV6-5 and TRBJ1-1; D is perhaps TRBD1 (5 bases). The CDR3 totals 14 residues. V was clipped by 2 bases and J by 6 bases, with 13 bases between them. In germline, CDR1 is MNHEY, CDR2 SVGAGI. CDR3 residues: CASSYADSSAEAFF. In DNA, the CDR3 is TGTGCCAGCAGTTACGCCGACAGTAGCGCTGAAGCTTTCTTT.

The chain carries TRBV6-5 and TRBJ2-7; D perhaps matches TRBD2 (6 bases). Germline lookup yields CDR1 MNHEY and CDR2 SVGAGI. CDR3 length: 16 residues. Trimming removed 2 bases from V and 6 bases from J, with 20 bases in between. The CDR3 DNA sequence: TGTGCCAGCAGTTACGGGTTGGACTGGAGGGCGGGCGAGCAGTACTTC. This sequence encodes CASSYGLDWRAGEQYF.

J is TRBJ1-5 and V is TRBV27, with D uncertain. CDR1 is MNHEY and CDR2 is SMNVEV in the germline V gene (reference sequence). The CDR3 has 14 residues. V lost 2 bases and J lost 6, with 11 bases in between. This chain's CDR3 is CASSLTGGGQPQHF. The CDR3 DNA reads as TGTGCCAGCAGTTTAACGGGAGGCGGTCAGCCCCAGCATTTT.

The count of this clone is one. This rearrangement joins TRBV7-3 to TRBJ2-3; D perhaps matches TRBD2 (6 bases). V was pared by 2 bases and J by 2 bases, with 11 bases between. Germline V gene sequence: CDR1 SGHTA, CDR2 FQGTGA. The CDR3 has 15 residues. Written as DNA, the CDR3 is TGTGCCAGCAGCTTATTGGGGGGAGACACAGATACGCAGTATTTT. Amino acids: CASSLLGGDTDTQYF.

The chain links TRBV6-1 to TRBJ2-7, with D unresolved. Looked up from germline, CDR1 is MNHNS and CDR2 is SASEGT. This CDR3 is built from 14 residues. Trimming stripped 2 bases from V and 2 bases from J, with 10 bases between. CDR3 sequence: CASSERSLAYEQYF. CDR3 in DNA: TGTGCCAGCAGTGAACGGTCCTTGGCCTACGAGCAGTACTTC.

The rearrangement links TRBV7-8 to TRBJ1-1; 8 bases fit TRBD1. Germline CDR1 SGHVS, CDR2 FQNEAQ. V lost 1 base to trimming and J lost 3 bases; unmatched junction nucleotides: 4. This CDR3 contains 15 residues. The CDR3, as DNA: TGTGCCAGCAGCTTAGAACCAGGGGGCTACACTGAAGCTTTCTTT. Its translation: CASSLEPGGYTEAFF.

V usage is TRBV9 and J usage is TRBJ1-1; the D is unclear. CDR3 size: 13 residues. Germline assignment: CDR1 SGDLS and CDR2 YYNGEE. Trimming took 3 bases from V and 1 from J, leaving 7 bases between them. The CDR3 DNA follows: TGTGCCAGCAGCGCACGTAGGAACACTGAAGCTTTCTTT. It encodes CASSARRNTEAFF.

The chain is built from TRBV15 and TRBJ1-4; D is perhaps TRBD1 (5 bases). The germline gives CDR1 LNHNV, CDR2 YYDKDF (reference sequence). V lost 1 base and J lost 2, with 8 bases in between. The CDR3 extends over 15 amino acids. CDR3 sequence: CATSRGGETNEKLFF. The CDR3 nucleotides are TGTGCCACCAGCAGAGGAGGGGAGACTAATGAAAAACTGTTTTTT.

The sample holds one count of this clone. The V gene is TRBV27, the J gene TRBJ2-7; D possibly corresponds to TRBD1 (5 bases). V dropped 6 bases and J dropped 6 bases, with 12 bases sitting between them. The CDR3 has 12 residues. Germline-derived CDR1 and CDR2 are MNHEY and SMNVEV (reference sequence). CDR3 DNA sequence: TGTGCCAGCAGCCGAGACAGTTCCGAGCAGTACTTC. It specifies CASSRDSSEQYF.

The chain uses TRBV6-2 or TRBV6-3 and TRBJ2-7, with 7 bases that match TRBD2. CDR1 MNHEY and CDR2 SVGEGT come from the germline V gene. The CDR3 sequence is 16 residues long. J gave up 5 bases and V 0 bases, and 10 bases lay outside the gene matches. CDR3 residues: CASSYSRGRVSNEQYF. CDR3 nucleotide sequence: TGTGCCAGCAGTTACTCGCGCGGGAGAGTAAGCAACGAGCAGTACTTC.

The V gene is TRBV15, the J gene TRBJ2-2; D remains unclear. The CDR3 extends over 15 amino acids. Germline V gene lookup returns CDR1 LNHNV and CDR2 YYDKDF (reference sequence). Deletions cut 8 bases from V and 0 bases from J, with 13 bases between. The CDR3 coding sequence is TGTGCCACCCCTAGGACGGTTGCGAACACCGGGGAGCTGTTTTTT. This encodes CATPRTVANTGELFF.

The chain employs TRBV19 and TRBJ1-4; possibly TRBD1 for D (6 bases). Trimming took 6 bases from V and 0 from J, leaving 8 bases between them. The CDR3 is 14 amino acids. Germline V gene data show CDR1 as LNHDA and CDR2 as SQIVND (reference sequence). CDR3 in amino acids: CASRGGATNEKLFF. The CDR3 DNA follows: TGTGCCAGTAGAGGGGGTGCAACTAATGAAAAACTGTTTTTT. The full variable domain, in which reference TRBV19 and TRBJ1-4 provide the parts outside the CDR3, is DGGITQSPKYLFRKEGQNVTLSCEQNLNHDAMYWYRQDPGQGLRLIYYSQIVNDFQKGDIAEGYSVSREKKESFPLTVTSAQKNPTAFYLCASRGGATNEKLFFGSGTQLSVL.

V is TRBV5-4 and J is TRBJ2-3; D ambiguous. The germline CDR1 and CDR2 sequences are SGHNT and YYREEE (reference sequence). The CDR3 length is 14 residues. Trimming left V 1 base short and J 0 bases short, with 6 bases between. For the CDR3, the DNA is TGTGCCAGCAGCTTGCCGGAGAGCACAGATACGCAGTATTTT. It encodes CASSLPESTDTQYF.

V usage is TRBV4-1 and J usage is TRBJ1-4, with a weak D call TRBD1 (6 bases). This CDR3 has 15 amino acids. Trimming stripped 1 base from V and 10 bases from J, with 16 bases between. Germline V lookup: CDR1 MGHRA, CDR2 YSYEKL. For the CDR3, the DNA is TGCGCCAGCAGCCAAGGACAGGCCCCTAGGGGAAAACTGTTTTTT. It codes for CASSQGQAPRGKLFF.